The 7 T cell receptor beta chains in this list originate from one sample, sequenced in a study of naive and memory T cell subsets. Both TRBC1 and TRBC2 were covered by a beta constant-region primer of two equimolar oligonucleotides. TCRdb recomputed calls from the UMI-ligation and nested PCR reads with MiXCR, one row per CDR3 protein. The repertoire holds some 87,000 distinct CDR3 sequences, with 7% to 7.5% as singletons. Sequenced material: central memory CD4+ T cells from blood. The receptors come from a human donor in good health.

The V gene is TRBV6-6, the J gene TRBJ2-5; no reliable D call. Trimming pared 0 bases from V and 0 bases from J, leaving 5 bases between. This CDR3 region has 14 residues. The germline CDR1 and CDR2 sequences are MNHNY and SVGAGI (reference sequence). CDR3 DNA: TGTGCCAGCAGTTACTCTGCCAACCAAGAGACCCAGTACTTC. It encodes CASSYSANQETQYF.

The chain links TRBV3-1 to TRBJ2-1; 7 nucleotides match TRBD2. J lost 16 bases, V lost 1 base, and 4 bases had no gene match. The CDR3 has 11 amino acids. The germline CDR1 and CDR2 sequences are LGHDT and YNNKEL (reference sequence). CDR3 bases: TGTGCCAGCAGCCAAGGGGGGGGTCTCTTCTTC. As protein: CASSQGGGLFF.

This clonotype counts as medium-sized. The J gene is TRBJ1-6, the V gene TRBV20-1; the D is unclear. The germline V gene encodes CDR1 DFQATT and CDR2 SNEGSKA (reference sequence). The CDR3 loop spans 13 amino acids. V gave up 5 bases and J gave up 7 bases, with 12 bases separating them. CDR3 in DNA: TGCAGTGCTCGGGTAGCGGCAAATTCACCCCTCCACTTT. It is translated as CSARVAANSPLHF.

The chain combines TRBV20-1 with TRBJ2-3; either TRBD1 or TRBD2 may supply D (5 bases each). The germline V gene has CDR1 DFQATT and CDR2 SNEGSKA (reference sequence). Trimming took 6 bases from V and 1 from J, leaving 11 bases between them. The CDR3 covers 13 residues. The CDR3, as DNA: TGCAGTGCCCCGGGACGAGGCACAGATACGCAGTATTTT. Translating gives CSAPGRGTDTQYF.

This clonotype was observed a handful of times. The chain links TRBV24-1 to TRBJ2-7; no definite D call. The CDR3 has 12 residues. V dropped 0 bases and J dropped 3 bases, with 2 bases sitting between them. The V gene's germline CDR1 is KGHDR and CDR2 SFDVKD. The CDR3 bases are TGTGCCACCAGTGATTTGGGCTACGAGCAGTACTTC. Protein sequence: CATSDLGYEQYF.

The sample holds many counts of this clonotype. V and J are TRBV18 and TRBJ1-5; D not resolved. The germline gives CDR1 KGHSH, CDR2 LQKENI. The CDR3 consists of 13 residues. V lost 5 bases to trimming and J lost 3 bases, with 8 bases between them. The CDR3 bases are TGTGCCAGCTCAACCGACCTCAATCAGCCCCAGCATTTT. Protein: CASSTDLNQPQHF. Using reference TRBV18 and TRBJ1-5 for the parts outside the CDR3, the full variable domain is NAGVMQNPRHLVRRRGQEARLRCSPMKGHSHVYWYRQLPEEGLKFMVYLQKENIIDESGMPKERFSAEFPKEGPSILRIQQVVRGDSAAYFCASSTDLNQPQHFGDGTRLSIL.

This clonotype was picked up a small number of times. The rearrangement uses TRBV4-2 and TRBJ1-3, with D perhaps TRBD1 (5 bases). This CDR3 is built from 14 residues. V gave up 1 base and J gave up 3 bases, with 7 bases separating them. Germline values: CDR1 LGHNA, CDR2 YNFKEQ. CDR3 in amino acids: CASSQGDVGNTIYF. CDR3 coding DNA: TGTGCCAGCAGCCAAGGGGACGTTGGAAACACCATATATTTT.